The 22 T cell receptor beta chains presented below share a single source sample, sequenced in a study of shared clonotypes between healthy human individuals. Only in-frame clones appear in the TCRdb table, and some are missing; sequencing was by immunoSEQ multiplex PCR. The data show fewer than 2.5 million clones, with over 85% seen just once and about 0.39% held by the top ten. The sample was naive CD4+ T cells from PBMCs. Described subset: CD45RA+ positively selected. The source of these receptors is a man in his late teens or twenties in good health. Some clones in this sample may be carry-over from other donors' samples.

The rearrangement joins TRBV19 to TRBJ2-7; D is possibly TRBD1 (7 bases). The CDR3 runs to 13 residues. The V end lost 6 bases, the J end lost 4 bases, and 13 bases lay between the germline ends. Germline CDR1 reads LNHDA; CDR2 reads SQIVND (reference sequence). The CDR3 DNA reads TGTGCCAGTAGGACGACAGGGACTTACGAGCAGTACTTC. This gives the protein CASRTTGTYEQYF.

This clone was recorded once. V and J are TRBV11-3 and TRBJ2-7; 14 bases are a match to TRBD2. This CDR3 is 15 amino acids long. Trimming removed 5 bases from V and 5 bases from J; junction bases left unmatched: 5. CDR1 and CDR2 (germline): SGHNT, YENEEA. In DNA form, the CDR3 reads TGTGCCAGCAGCCGTGGGACTAGCGGGAGCGACGAGCAGTACTTC. Translation: CASSRGTSGSDEQYF. The full variable domain, its missing parts supplied by reference TRBV11-3 and TRBJ2-7, is EAGVVQSPRYKIIEKKQPVAFWCNPISGHNTLYWYLQNLGQGPELLIRYENEEAVDDSQLPKDRFSAERLKGVDSTLKIQPAELGDSAVYLCASSRGTSGSDEQYFGPGTRLTVT.

The V gene is TRBV19, the J gene TRBJ2-6; D not certain. The CDR3 runs 14 residues. Germline CDR1 LNHDA, CDR2 SQIVND (reference sequence). V lost 8 bases and J 0 bases, leaving 8 bases between the germline ends. CDR3: CASGVFSGANVLTF. CDR3 bases: TGTGCCAGTGGGGTCTTCTCTGGGGCCAACGTCCTGACTTTC.

The rearrangement links TRBV6-1 to TRBJ2-1; TRBD2 agrees at 7 bases. The CDR3 has 13 amino acids. Germline values: CDR1 MNHNS, CDR2 SASEGT. Germline trimming cut 1 base from V and 9 bases from J; bases unmatched to any gene: 3. The CDR3 DNA sequence: TGTGCCAGCAGTGAAGTGGGGACTACTGAGCAGTTCTTC. Translating it yields CASSEVGTTEQFF.

The rearrangement joins TRBV4-3 to TRBJ1-3; D is uncertain. CDR1 is LGHNA and CDR2 is YSLEER in the germline V gene. The length of the CDR3 is 16 residues. V lost 1 base to trimming and J lost 4 bases, with 14 bases between them. The CDR3 spells CASSQVAGASGNTIYF. The CDR3 nucleotides read TGCGCCAGCAGCCAAGTTGCGGGAGCGTCCGGAAACACCATATATTTT.

A single count supports this clone. A junction boundary mismatches the germline segment, possibly from a read error. The rearrangement joins TRBV28 to TRBJ2-5; the D gene is possibly TRBD1 (5 bases). Germline assignment: CDR1 MDHEN and CDR2 SYDVKM. This CDR3 comprises 15 residues. The CDR3 reads CASSLFGHFQETQYF. The CDR3 nucleotides read TGTGCCAGCAGCTTATTTGGACACTTCCAAGAGACCCAGTACTTC. The full variable domain, its missing parts supplied by reference TRBV28 and TRBJ2-5, is DVKVTQSSRYLVKRTGEKVFLECVQDMDHENMFWYRQDPGLGLRLIYFSYDVKMKEKGDIPEGYSVSREKKERFSLILESASTNQTSMYLCASSLFGHFQETQYFGPGTRLLVL.

Note on this clone: The sample carries other DNA sequences with the same CDR3. The chain links TRBV5-1 to TRBJ1-5; D remains ambiguous. This CDR3 has 13 amino acids. The V end was cut by 0 bases, the J end by 1 base, with 2 bases between. Germline V gene lookup returns CDR1 SGHRS and CDR2 YFSETQ. For the CDR3, the DNA is TGCGCCAGCAGCTTGGAAAGCAATCAGCCCCAGCATTTT. It encodes CASSLESNQPQHF.

The rearrangement uses TRBV7-9 and TRBJ2-7; D unresolved. CDR1 and CDR2 (germline): SEHNR, FQNEAQ (reference sequence). V lost 6 bases and J 7 bases, leaving 13 bases between the germline ends. There are 12 residues in the CDR3. The CDR3: CASSRADLEQYF. Here the CDR3 DNA reads TGTGCCAGCAGTCGGGCCGACTTGGAGCAGTACTTC.

J is TRBJ1-2 and V is TRBV14; no clear D gene. V gave up 1 base and J gave up 0 bases, with 15 bases separating them. The germline CDR1 and CDR2 sequences are SGHDN and FVKESK. CDR3 length equals 17 residues. CDR3 bases: TGTGCCAGCAGCCAAGCAGACGGCCCCAGGACTAACTATGGCTACACCTTC. It yields the protein CASSQADGPRTNYGYTF.

V and J are TRBV29-1 and TRBJ2-7; D perhaps matches TRBD2 (5 bases). The CDR3 covers 15 residues. Germline V gives CDR1 SQVTM, CDR2 ANQGSEA. The V gene lost 0 bases and the J gene lost 2 bases, with 14 bases spanning the gap. CDR3 DNA: TGCAGCGTTGAAGATCGAGGACGGGGTACCTACGAGCAGTACTTC. This translates into CSVEDRGRGTYEQYF.

The gene calls are TRBV28 and TRBJ1-5, with TRBD1 as a possible D gene (6 bases). The V gene lost 5 bases and the J gene lost 7 bases, with 21 bases spanning the gap. The CDR3 is 16 residues long. CDR1 is MDHEN, CDR2 SYDVKM, per germline. The CDR3 coding sequence is TGTGCCAGCAGTCCCGGGGGGGGGCAGGTCCGACAGCCCCAGCATTTT. Amino acids: CASSPGGGQVRQPQHF.

The CDR3 nucleotides read TGTGCCTGTTCTTATGAAAAACTGTTTTTT. It specifies CACSYEKLFF. V and J are TRBV30 and TRBJ1-4; D is undetermined. The CDR3 is 10 residues long. Trimming cost V 6 bases and J 6 bases, with 5 bases left between them. The germline V gene encodes CDR1 GTSNPN and CDR2 SVGIG (reference sequence).

The chain couples TRBV28 to TRBJ1-6; D may be TRBD1 (5 bases). Trimming took 8 bases from V and 12 from J, leaving 8 bases between them. Germline lookup yields CDR1 MDHEN and CDR2 SYDVKM. The CDR3 runs 10 residues. CDR3: CASGGIPLHF. The CDR3 coding sequence is TGTGCCAGCGGGGGAATACCCCTCCACTTT. Together with reference TRBV28 and TRBJ1-6, the CDR3 gives the full variable domain: DVKVTQSSRYLVKRTGEKVFLECVQDMDHENMFWYRQDPGLGLRLIYFSYDVKMKEKGDIPEGYSVSREKKERFSLILESASTNQTSMYLCASGGIPLHFGNGTRLTVT.

The rearrangement joins TRBV29-1 to TRBJ1-3, with D uncertain. Germline V gives CDR1 SQVTM, CDR2 ANQGSEA. With 4 bases removed from V and 0 bases from J, the gap between germline ends came to 10 bases. This CDR3 is 14 amino acids long. CDR3 amino acids: CSVAGMNSGNTIYF. For the CDR3, the DNA is TGCAGCGTTGCGGGGATGAACTCTGGAAACACCATATATTTT.

The chain employs TRBV29-1 and TRBJ2-5; D is possibly TRBD1 (6 bases). Trimming took 6 bases from V and 1 from J, leaving 9 bases between them. The CDR3 contains 12 residues. Per the germline V gene, CDR1 is SQVTM and CDR2 is ANQGSEA. CDR3 amino acids: CSVQGPQETQYF. The CDR3 DNA reads as TGCAGCGTACAGGGCCCCCAAGAGACCCAGTACTTC.

The rearrangement uses TRBV4-2 and TRBJ1-6; D remains unclear. Germline lookup yields CDR1 LGHNA and CDR2 YNFKEQ. V shed 2 bases and J shed 5 bases, with 13 bases lying between them. This CDR3 is 16 amino acids long. CDR3 nucleotides: TGTGCCAGCAGCCAAAAAGAAAGCAGCCATAATTCACCCCTCCACTTT. It translates to CASSQKESSHNSPLHF.

The chain employs TRBV6-5 and TRBJ2-7; maybe TRBD2 (7 bases). This CDR3 contains 16 residues. In germline, CDR1 is MNHEY, CDR2 SVGAGI. V was cut by 2 bases and J by 1 base, with 15 bases left in between. CDR3 protein: CASSYPRGGQSYEQYF. CDR3 DNA: TGTGCCAGCAGTTACCCCAGGGGAGGGCAATCCTACGAGCAGTACTTC.

In this sample, this clone turned up once. This chain connects TRBV7-8 to TRBJ2-3, with TRBD2 matching over 13 bases. CDR3 length equals 17 residues. V was clipped by 5 bases and J by 8 bases; unmatched bases: 13. Germline-derived CDR1 and CDR2 are SGHVS and FQNEAQ. In DNA, the CDR3 is TGTGCCAGCAGCGCCGGACTAGCGGGAGTCGCCTCGGGTACGCAGTATTTT. This sequence encodes CASSAGLAGVASGTQYF.

The chain combines TRBV7-2 with TRBJ2-5, with 8 nucleotides matching TRBD2. The length of the CDR3 is 15 residues. Germline V gene data show CDR1 as SGHTA and CDR2 as FQGNSA. After removal of 5 bases from V and 1 base from J, the junction contained 6 bases not matched to a gene. The CDR3 protein is CASSQASGPQETQYF. For the CDR3, the DNA is TGTGCCAGCAGCCAGGCTAGCGGGCCCCAAGAGACCCAGTACTTC.

The chain links TRBV9 to TRBJ1-2, with TRBD1 matching 8 bases. The CDR3 contains 15 residues. Germline V CDR1 and CDR2: SGDLS, YYNGEE. V was pared by 4 bases and J by 3 bases, with 8 bases of the junction left unmatched. CDR3 nucleotides: TGTGCCAGCAGCTCCCGGGACAGGAGTGACTATGGCTACACCTTC. Protein product: CASSSRDRSDYGYTF. The complete variable domain, with remaining parts taken from reference TRBV9 and TRBJ1-2, reads DSGVTQTPKHLITATGQRVTLRCSPRSGDLSVYWYQQSLDQGLQFLIQYYNGEERAKGNILERFSAQQFPDLHSELNLSSLELGDSALYFCASSSRDRSDYGYTFGSGTRLTVV.

The V and J genes are TRBV5-1 and TRBJ2-7; no clear D. Trimming removed 6 bases at V and 0 bases at J, with 13 bases between. The V gene's germline CDR1 is SGHRS and CDR2 YFSETQ. There are 14 residues in the CDR3. The CDR3 reads CASTGTSSSYEQYF. CDR3 nucleotide sequence: TGCGCCAGCACGGGCACTTCAAGCTCCTACGAGCAGTACTTC. Complete variable domain (other parts from reference TRBV5-1 and TRBJ2-7): KAGVTQTPRYLIKTRGQQVTLSCSPISGHRSVSWYQQTPGQGLQFLFEYFSETQRNKGNFPGRFSGRQFSNSRSEMNVSTLELGDSALYLCASTGTSSSYEQYFGPGTRLTVT.

This clone was counted a single time. Here the CDR3 reads CASSRLASSTDTQYF. As DNA, the CDR3 is TGTGCCAGCAGCCGACTAGCGTCTAGCACAGATACGCAGTATTTT. V is TRBV7-3 and J is TRBJ2-3; TRBD2 matches at 8 bases. The CDR3 is made up of 15 amino acids. In germline, CDR1 is SGHTA, CDR2 FQGTGA. Trimming at V came to 5 bases and at J to 0 bases, leaving 4 bases not matched to a gene.